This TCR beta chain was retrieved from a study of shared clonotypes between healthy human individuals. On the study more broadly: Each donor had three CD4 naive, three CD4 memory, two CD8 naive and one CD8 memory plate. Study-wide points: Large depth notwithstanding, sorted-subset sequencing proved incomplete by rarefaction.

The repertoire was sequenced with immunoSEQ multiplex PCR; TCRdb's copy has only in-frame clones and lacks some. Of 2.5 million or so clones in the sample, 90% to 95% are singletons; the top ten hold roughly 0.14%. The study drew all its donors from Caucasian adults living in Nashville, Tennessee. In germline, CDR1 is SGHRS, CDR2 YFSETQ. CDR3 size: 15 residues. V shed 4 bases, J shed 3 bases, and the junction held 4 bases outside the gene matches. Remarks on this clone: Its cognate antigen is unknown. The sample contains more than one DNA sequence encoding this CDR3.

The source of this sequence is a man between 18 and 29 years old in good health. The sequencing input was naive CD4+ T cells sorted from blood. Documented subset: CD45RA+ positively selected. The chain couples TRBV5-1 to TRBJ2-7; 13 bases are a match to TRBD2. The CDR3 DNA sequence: TGCGCCAGCAGCCTCGGGACTAGCGGGATCTACGAGCAGTACTTC. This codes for CASSLGTSGIYEQYF.